This T cell receptor (beta chain) was documented in a study of CD8+CD57+ T cells in acquired aplastic anemia. The template for TCR beta VDJ and CDR3 sequence profiling was genomic DNA. TCRdb reprocessed the reads with MiXCR, giving one entry per CDR3 protein. In the table there are 200,000 to 250,000 distinct CDR3 sequences, roughly 55% of which are singletons. The source is a human donor in good health. The specimen was sorted CD4+, CD8+, or CD8+CD57+ T cells (not recorded which) from PBMCs.

CDR3: CASSLEPGSSYNSPLHF. The CDR3 DNA reads as TGCGCCAGCAGCTTGGAACCGGGGTCCTCCTATAATTCACCCCTCCACTTT. The gene calls are TRBV5-1 and TRBJ1-6; no clear D. The CDR3 spans 17 residues. CDR1 is SGHRS and CDR2 is YFSETQ in the germline V gene. V lost 0 bases to trimming and J lost 0 bases, with 10 bases between them.